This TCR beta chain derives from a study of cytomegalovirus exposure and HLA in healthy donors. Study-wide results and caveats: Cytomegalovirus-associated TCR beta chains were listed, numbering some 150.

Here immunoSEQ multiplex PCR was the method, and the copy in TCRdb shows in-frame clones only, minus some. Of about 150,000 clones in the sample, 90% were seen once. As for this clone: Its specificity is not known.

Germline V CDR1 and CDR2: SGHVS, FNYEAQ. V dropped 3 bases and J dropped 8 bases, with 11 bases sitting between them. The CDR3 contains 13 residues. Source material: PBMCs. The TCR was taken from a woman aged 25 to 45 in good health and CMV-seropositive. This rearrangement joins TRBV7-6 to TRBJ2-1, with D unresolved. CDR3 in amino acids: CASSFSVVDEQFF. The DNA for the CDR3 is TGTGCCAGCAGCTTTTCCGTAGTGGATGAGCAGTTCTTC.